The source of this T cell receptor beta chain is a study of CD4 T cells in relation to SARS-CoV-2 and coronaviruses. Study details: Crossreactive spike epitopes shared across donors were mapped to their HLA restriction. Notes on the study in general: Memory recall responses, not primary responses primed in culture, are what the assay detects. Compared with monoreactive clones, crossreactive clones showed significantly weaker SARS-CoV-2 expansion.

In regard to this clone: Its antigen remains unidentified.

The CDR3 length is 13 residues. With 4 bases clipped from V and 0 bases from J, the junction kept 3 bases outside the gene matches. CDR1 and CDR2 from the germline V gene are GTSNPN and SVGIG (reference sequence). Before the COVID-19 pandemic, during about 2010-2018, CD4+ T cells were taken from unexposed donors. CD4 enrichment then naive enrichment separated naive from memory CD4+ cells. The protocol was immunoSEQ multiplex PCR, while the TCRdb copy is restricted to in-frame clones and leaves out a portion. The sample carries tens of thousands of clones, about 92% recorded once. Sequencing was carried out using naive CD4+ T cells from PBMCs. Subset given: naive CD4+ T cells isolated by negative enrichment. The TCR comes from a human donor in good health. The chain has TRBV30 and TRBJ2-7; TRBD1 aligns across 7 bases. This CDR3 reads CAWTDRASYEQYF. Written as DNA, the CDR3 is TGTGCCTGGACAGACAGGGCCTCCTACGAGCAGTACTTC.